This TCR beta chain appears in the sequencing data of a study of a mutant IDH1 vaccine in newly diagnosed glioma. Overall study: Eight vaccinations went to patients in weeks 1, 3, 5, 7, 11, 15, 19, 23. Regarding the study as a whole: Pseudoprogression seemed unlinked to shifts in top peripheral T cell clonotypes.

The V gene's germline CDR1 is MNHEY and CDR2 SVGAGI. V was shortened by 6 bases and J by 8 bases, with 10 bases between the two germline ends. The CDR3 covers 12 residues. This clone occurred once. Its antigen is not identified. The method was immunoSEQ multiplex PCR; TCRdb's version includes in-frame clones alone and lacks a portion of them. Of about 56,000 clones listed, about nine tenths are singletons. The time point here: week 5, during vaccination. The investigators gave 300 ug of mutant IDH1 20-mer peptide in each vaccine dose, together with topical imiquimod. V gene TRBV6-5 combines with J gene TRBJ1-4, with D unclear. The clonotype comes from a woman aged 40 to 50 with glioma. The source was PBMCs, collected from a glioma patient whose treatment included an IDH1 peptide vaccine. CDR3 sequence (DNA): TGTGCCAGCAGCCCAGGTGGAGAAAAACTGTTTTTT. This codes for CASSPGGEKLFF.